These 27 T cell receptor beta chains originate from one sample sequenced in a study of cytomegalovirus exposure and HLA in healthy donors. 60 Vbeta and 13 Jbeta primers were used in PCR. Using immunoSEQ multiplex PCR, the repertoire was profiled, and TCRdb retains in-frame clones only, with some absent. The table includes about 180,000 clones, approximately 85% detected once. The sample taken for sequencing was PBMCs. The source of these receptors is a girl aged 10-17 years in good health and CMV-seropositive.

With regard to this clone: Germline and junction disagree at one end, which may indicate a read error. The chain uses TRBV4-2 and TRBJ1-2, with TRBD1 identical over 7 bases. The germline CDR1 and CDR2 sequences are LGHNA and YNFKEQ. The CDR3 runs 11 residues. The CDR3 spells CASSQDGTALF. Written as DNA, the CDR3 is TGTGCCAGCAGCCAAGATGGGACAGCACTCTTC.

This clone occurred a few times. This CDR3 is CAWSPLAGARYTQYF. CDR3 DNA sequence: TGTGCCTGGAGTCCATTAGCGGGGGCGAGGTATACGCAGTATTTT. This chain links TRBV30 with TRBJ2-3; TRBD2 matches at 9 bases. Germline trimming cut 2 bases from V and 7 bases from J; bases unmatched to any gene: 10. Germline-derived CDR1 and CDR2 are GTSNPN and SVGIG (reference sequence). The CDR3 is made up of 15 amino acids.

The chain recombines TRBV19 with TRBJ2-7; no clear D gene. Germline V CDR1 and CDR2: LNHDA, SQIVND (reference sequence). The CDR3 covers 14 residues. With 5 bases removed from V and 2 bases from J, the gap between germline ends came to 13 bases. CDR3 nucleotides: TGTGCCAGTAGTCCCTACGAGGCTCCCTACGAGCAGTACTTC. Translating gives CASSPYEAPYEQYF.

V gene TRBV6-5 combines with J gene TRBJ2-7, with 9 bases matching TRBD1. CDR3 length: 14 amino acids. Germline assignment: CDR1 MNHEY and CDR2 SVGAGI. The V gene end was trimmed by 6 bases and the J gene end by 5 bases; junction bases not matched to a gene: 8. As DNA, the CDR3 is TGTGCCAGCAGGCCCCGGGACAGGGTGCACGAGCAGTACTTC. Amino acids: CASRPRDRVHEQYF.

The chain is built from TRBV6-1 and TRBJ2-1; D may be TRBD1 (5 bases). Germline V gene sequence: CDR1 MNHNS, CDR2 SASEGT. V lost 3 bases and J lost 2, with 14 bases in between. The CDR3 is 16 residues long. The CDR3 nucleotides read TGTGCCAGCAGTGAGTCCGACAGTTTCCCCTACAATGAGCAGTTCTTC. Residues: CASSESDSFPYNEQFF.

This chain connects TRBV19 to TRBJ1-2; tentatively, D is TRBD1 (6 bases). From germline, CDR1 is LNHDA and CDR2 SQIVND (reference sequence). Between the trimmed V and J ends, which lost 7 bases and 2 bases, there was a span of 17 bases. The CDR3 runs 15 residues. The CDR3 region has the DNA TGTGCCAGTACTTCTCTCGGCAGGGGAAACTATGGCTACACCTTC. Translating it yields CASTSLGRGNYGYTF.

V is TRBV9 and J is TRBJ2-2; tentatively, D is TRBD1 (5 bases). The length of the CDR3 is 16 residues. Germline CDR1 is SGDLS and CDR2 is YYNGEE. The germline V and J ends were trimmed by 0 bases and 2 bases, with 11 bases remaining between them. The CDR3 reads CASSVEQVDNTGELFF. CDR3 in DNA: TGTGCCAGCAGCGTAGAACAGGTAGATAACACCGGGGAGCTGTTTTTT.

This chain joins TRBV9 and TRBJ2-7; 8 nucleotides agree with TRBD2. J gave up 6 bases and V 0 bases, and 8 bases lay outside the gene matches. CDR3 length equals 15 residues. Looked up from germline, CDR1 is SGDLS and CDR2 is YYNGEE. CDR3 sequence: CASSVAGAGVREQYF. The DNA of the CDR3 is TGTGCCAGCAGCGTAGCGGGAGCGGGGGTTCGCGAGCAGTACTTC. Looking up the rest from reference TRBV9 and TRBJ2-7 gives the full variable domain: DSGVTQTPKHLITATGQRVTLRCSPRSGDLSVYWYQQSLDQGLQFLIQYYNGEERAKGNILERFSAQQFPDLHSELNLSSLELGDSALYFCASSVAGAGVREQYFGPGTRLTVT.

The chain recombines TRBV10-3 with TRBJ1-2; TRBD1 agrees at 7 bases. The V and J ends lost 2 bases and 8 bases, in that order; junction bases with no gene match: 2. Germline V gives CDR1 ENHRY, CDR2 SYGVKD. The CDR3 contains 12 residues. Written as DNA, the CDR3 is TGTGCCATCAGTGAGACAGGGGTAGGCTACACCTTC. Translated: CAISETGVGYTF.

CDR3 loop: CASSSSGTGRDEQYF. DNA of the CDR3: TGTGCCAGCAGCTCAAGCGGGACAGGGCGGGACGAGCAGTACTTC. The chain employs TRBV7-3 and TRBJ2-7; 9 bases fit TRBD1. With 4 bases clipped from V and 5 bases from J, the junction kept 9 bases outside the gene matches. Germline CDR1 reads SGHTA; CDR2 reads FQGTGA. The CDR3 spans 15 residues.

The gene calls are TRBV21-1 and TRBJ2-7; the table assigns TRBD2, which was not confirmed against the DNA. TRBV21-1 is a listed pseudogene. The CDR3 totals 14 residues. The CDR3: CASSPTSGEVEQYF. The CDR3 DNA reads TGTGCCAGCAGCCCTACTAGCGGGGAGGTGGAGCAGTACTTC.

In nucleotides, the CDR3 is TGCGCCAGCAGCCAAGTTTCAGGGGGTAGCTATGGCTACACCTTC. This translates into CASSQVSGGSYGYTF. J is TRBJ1-2 and V is TRBV4-1; 7 bases align to TRBD1. Trimming took 1 base from V and 4 from J; bases not matched to a gene: 6. The CDR3 loop spans 15 amino acids. From germline, CDR1 is MGHRA and CDR2 YSYEKL.

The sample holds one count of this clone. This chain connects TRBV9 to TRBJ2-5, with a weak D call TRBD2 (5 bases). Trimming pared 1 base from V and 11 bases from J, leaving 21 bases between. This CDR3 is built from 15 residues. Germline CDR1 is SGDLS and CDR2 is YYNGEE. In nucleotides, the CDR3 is TGTGCCAGCAGCGTATCTGACTCCTTTAGTTGGGAGCAGTACTTC. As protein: CASSVSDSFSWEQYF.

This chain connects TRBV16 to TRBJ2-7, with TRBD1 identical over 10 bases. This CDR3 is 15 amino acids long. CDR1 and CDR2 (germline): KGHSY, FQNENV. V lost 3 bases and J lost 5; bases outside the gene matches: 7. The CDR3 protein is CASSQRQGALDEQYF. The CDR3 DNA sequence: TGTGCCAGCAGCCAGAGACAGGGGGCGCTGGACGAGCAGTACTTC.

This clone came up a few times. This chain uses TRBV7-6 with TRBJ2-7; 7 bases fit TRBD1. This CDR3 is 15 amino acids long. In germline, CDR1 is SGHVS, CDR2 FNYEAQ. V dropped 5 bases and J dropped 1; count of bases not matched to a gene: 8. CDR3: CASSHGTAGSYEQYF. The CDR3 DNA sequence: TGTGCCAGCAGCCACGGGACAGCCGGATCCTACGAGCAGTACTTC.

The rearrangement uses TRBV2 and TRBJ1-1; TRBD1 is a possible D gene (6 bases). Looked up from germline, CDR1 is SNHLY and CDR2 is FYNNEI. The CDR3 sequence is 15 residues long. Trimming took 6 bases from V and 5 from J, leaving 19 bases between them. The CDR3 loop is CASSPRGILWTEAFF. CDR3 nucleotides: TGTGCCAGCAGCCCTAGGGGGATCCTTTGGACTGAAGCTTTCTTT.

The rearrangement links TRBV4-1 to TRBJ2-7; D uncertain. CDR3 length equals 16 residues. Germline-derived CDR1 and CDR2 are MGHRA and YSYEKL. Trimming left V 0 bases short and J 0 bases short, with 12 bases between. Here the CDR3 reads CASSQDLRQSSYEQYF. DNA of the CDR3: TGCGCCAGCAGCCAAGATCTCAGGCAAAGCTCCTACGAGCAGTACTTC.

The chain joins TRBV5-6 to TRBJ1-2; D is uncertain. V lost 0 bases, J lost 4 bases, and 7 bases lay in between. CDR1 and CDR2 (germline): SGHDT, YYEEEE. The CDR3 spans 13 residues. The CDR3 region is CASSLEQVYGYTF. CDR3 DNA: TGTGCCAGCAGCTTGGAGCAGGTCTATGGCTACACCTTC.

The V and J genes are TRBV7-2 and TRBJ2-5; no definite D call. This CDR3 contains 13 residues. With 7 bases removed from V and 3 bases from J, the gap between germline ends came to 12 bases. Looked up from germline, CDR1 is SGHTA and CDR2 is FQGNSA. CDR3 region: CASTRGLEETQYF. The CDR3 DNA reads TGTGCCAGCACCCGCGGTTTGGAAGAGACCCAGTACTTC.

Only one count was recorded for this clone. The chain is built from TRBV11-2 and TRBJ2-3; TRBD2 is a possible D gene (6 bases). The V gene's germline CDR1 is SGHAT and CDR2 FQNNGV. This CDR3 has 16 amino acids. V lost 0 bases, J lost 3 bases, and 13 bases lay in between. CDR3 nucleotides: TGTGCCAGCAGCTTAGATTGGTTAGGGAGGACAGATACGCAGTATTTT. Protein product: CASSLDWLGRTDTQYF. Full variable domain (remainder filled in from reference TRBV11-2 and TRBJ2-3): EAGVAQSPRYKIIEKRQSVAFWCNPISGHATLYWYQQILGQGPKLLIQFQNNGVVDDSQLPKDRFSAERLKGVDSTLKIQPAKLEDSAVYLCASSLDWLGRTDTQYFGPGTRLTVL.

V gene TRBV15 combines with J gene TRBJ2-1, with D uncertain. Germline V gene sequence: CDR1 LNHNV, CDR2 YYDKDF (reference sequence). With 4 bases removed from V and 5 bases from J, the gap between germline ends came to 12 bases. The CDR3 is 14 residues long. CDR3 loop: CATSTRLADNEQFF. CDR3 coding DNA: TGTGCCACCAGCACAAGACTTGCGGACAATGAGCAGTTCTTC.

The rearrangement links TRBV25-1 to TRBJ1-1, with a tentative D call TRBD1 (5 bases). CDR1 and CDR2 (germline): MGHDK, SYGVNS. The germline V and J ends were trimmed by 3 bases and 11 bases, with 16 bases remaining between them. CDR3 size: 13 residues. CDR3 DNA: TGTGCCAGCAGTGAGCAGGGCCTGGGTGGGGCTTTCTTT. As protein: CASSEQGLGGAFF.

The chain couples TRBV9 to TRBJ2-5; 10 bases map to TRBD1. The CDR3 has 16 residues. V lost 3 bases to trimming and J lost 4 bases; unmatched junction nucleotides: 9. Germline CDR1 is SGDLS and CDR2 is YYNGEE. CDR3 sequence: CASSGQTGGAGETQYF. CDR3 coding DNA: TGTGCCAGCAGCGGACAGACAGGGGGCGCGGGAGAGACCCAGTACTTC.

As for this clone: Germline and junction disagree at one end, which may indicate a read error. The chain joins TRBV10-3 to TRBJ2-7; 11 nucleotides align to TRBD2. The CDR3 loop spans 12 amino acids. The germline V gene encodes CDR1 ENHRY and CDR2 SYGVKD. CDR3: CAISEASGGFIF. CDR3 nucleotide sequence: TGTGCCATCAGTGAGGCTAGCGGGGGGTTCATCTTC.

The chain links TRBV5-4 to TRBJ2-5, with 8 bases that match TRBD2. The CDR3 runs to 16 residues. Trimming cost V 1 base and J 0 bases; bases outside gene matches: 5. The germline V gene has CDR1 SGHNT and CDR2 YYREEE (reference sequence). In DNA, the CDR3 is TGTGCCAGCAGCTTGAGAGAGCGGGGGTACCAAGAGACCCAGTACTTC. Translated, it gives CASSLRERGYQETQYF.

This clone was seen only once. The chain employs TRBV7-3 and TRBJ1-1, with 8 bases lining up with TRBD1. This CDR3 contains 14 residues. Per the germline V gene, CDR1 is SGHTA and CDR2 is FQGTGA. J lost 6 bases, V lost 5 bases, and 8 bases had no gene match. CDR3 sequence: CASSPQGDGAEAFF. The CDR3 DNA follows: TGTGCCAGCAGCCCACAGGGGGATGGGGCTGAAGCTTTCTTT.

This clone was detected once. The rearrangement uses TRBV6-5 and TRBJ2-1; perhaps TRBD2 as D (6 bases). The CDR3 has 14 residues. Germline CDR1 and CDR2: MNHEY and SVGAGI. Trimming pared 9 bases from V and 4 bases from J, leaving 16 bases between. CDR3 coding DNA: TGTGCCAGTGGGAGGCACCCTAAGTACAATGAGCAGTTCTTC. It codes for CASGRHPKYNEQFF.